This T cell receptor beta chain was profiled in a study of T cells after yellow fever vaccination. Across the whole study: The authors prepared low-cell-number fractions using SMART-Seq v4 Ultra Low Input. Points from the study as a whole: The study noted that FACS-sorted repertoires could contain abundant clonotypes contaminating from the bulk population. It was a weaker secondary response, yet one that peaked faster, at day 5 versus 15. Clones that expanded after primary vaccination mostly reappeared after the booster (roughly 96% CD4, around 87% CD8).

As concerns this clonotype: Its antigen remains unknown.

Via MiXCR, TCRdb re-called the 5' RACE reads, giving one row per CDR3 protein. The data contain 200,000 to 300,000 distinct CDR3 sequences, roughly 6.8% of them singletons. Germline-derived CDR1 and CDR2 are LNHNV and YYDKDF (reference sequence). CDR3 length equals 12 residues. Trimming cost V 3 bases and J 6 bases; bases outside gene matches: 2. The chain uses TRBV15 and TRBJ2-7; 7 bases are shared with TRBD2. Sequenced here: CD4+ T cells sorted from PBMCs, sampled on the day of the yellow fever booster vaccination. The source is a man aged 25 to 45 who received the YFV17D yellow fever vaccine. This CDR3 reads CATSRASGEQYF. The CDR3 DNA reads as TGTGCCACCAGCAGGGCTAGCGGCGAGCAGTACTTC.